Described below is a single TCR beta chain sequence and its context. Its antigen is as yet unknown. This sample was included in a study of shared clonotypes between healthy human individuals. TCRdb's copy holds only in-frame clones and misses some; the assay was immunoSEQ multiplex PCR. The sample includes roughly 640,000 clones, less than 85% seen only once; the top ten take over 1.5%. Study results and caveats: Clonotypes that were shared across four donors made up around 5% of naive CD4 clonotypes. Memory subsets generally showed lower estimated richness than naive subsets. Expectations were that clonotype sharing among donors would be affected by sequencing depth.

V was cut by 5 bases and J by 0 bases, with 20 bases left in between. The CDR3 length is 18 residues. Per germline, CDR1 SSHAT and CDR2 FNYEAQ (reference sequence). Sequenced: memory CD4+ T cells sorted from blood. As for subset: CD45RA-negative fraction. The rearrangement links TRBV7-7 to TRBJ2-1; D perhaps matches TRBD1 (5 bases). The origin of this receptor is a woman aged 25 to 45 in good health. The CDR3 reads CASSGRRLGRISYNEQFF. The CDR3 DNA reads as TGTGCCAGCAGCGGGCGTCGATTGGGGCGGATCTCCTACAATGAGCAGTTCTTC.